The source of this TCR beta chain is a study of cytomegalovirus exposure and HLA in healthy donors. Overall study context: An earlier analysis identified more than 95 million unique TCR beta sequences in some 180 million T cells.

This clone was detected a few times. Researchers ran the PCR with 60 Vbeta and 13 Jbeta primers. Generated by immunoSEQ multiplex PCR, the TCRdb table keeps only in-frame clones and is missing some. Of approximately 80,000 clones in the sample, 55% to 70% were seen once. Those who donated were healthy bone marrow donors. The J segment lost 1 base and the V segment lost 3 bases, leaving 5 bases of the junction unmatched. The CDR3 extends over 15 amino acids. Germline CDR1 is SNHLY and CDR2 is FYNNEI. The sample consisted of PBMCs. This TCR was sampled from a woman aged 40 to 50 in good health and CMV-seropositive. The chain employs TRBV2 and TRBJ2-5; 7 nucleotides agree with TRBD2. In DNA, the CDR3 is TGTGCCAGCAGTGACTCACTAGCGACCCAAGAGACCCAGTACTTC. Residues: CASSDSLATQETQYF.